This T cell receptor (beta chain) was identified in a study of blood T cell repertoires in COVID-19. Study at large: T cells, B-cell-depleted T cells, or PBMCs provided the cDNA or gDNA that served as material.

The CDR3 is 15 amino acids. V lost 0 bases and J 5 bases, leaving 10 bases between the germline ends. Germline V lookup: CDR1 SGHTA, CDR2 FQGNSA. Methods used by the authors: Cell counts per sample came from amplifying reference gene primers. Assay: immunoSEQ multiplex PCR; the TCRdb copy retains only in-frame clones and omits some. V, J and clone size derive from that table, while D and trimming were established from the DNA sequence. Of approximately 54,000 clones listed, roughly 80% are singletons. This clone was picked up a small number of times. The sequence was obtained from an older woman with acute or convalescent COVID-19. The chain carries TRBV7-2 and TRBJ2-2; D unresolved. The sample consisted of peripheral blood. The CDR3 loop is CASSLAHSRTGELFF. CDR3 nucleotide sequence: TGTGCCAGCAGCTTAGCGCACAGTCGAACCGGGGAGCTGTTTTTT.